These 21 T cell receptor beta chains were all obtained from the same sample, sequenced in a study of blood T cells in healthy people across ages. The authors ran a second PCR of 7 to 11 cycles using a sample-barcoded 5' primer and a J-beta primer mix. TCRdb re-called the 5' RACE reads through MiXCR, storing one row per CDR3 protein. The sample contains 650,000 or so distinct CDR3 sequences, approximately 52% of which appear only once. Material: blood. Receptors originate from a woman of 80 years or more in good health.

Comments on this clonotype: A read error may explain this, as a much larger clone is one base away. The CDR3 spells CSARPGRGRVVYGYTF. CDR3 nucleotide sequence: TGCAGTGCTAGGCCCGGACGGGGAAGAGTGGTCTATGGCTACACCTTC. The rearrangement links TRBV20-1 to TRBJ1-2; no reliable D call. This CDR3 region has 16 residues. V was trimmed by 3 bases and J by 4 bases, leaving 21 bases between them. Germline V gene sequence: CDR1 DFQATT, CDR2 SNEGSKA (reference sequence).

The genes are TRBV4-3 and TRBJ2-4, with a tentative D call TRBD2 (5 bases). V was shortened by 0 bases and J by 1 base, with 22 bases between the two germline ends. The CDR3 loop spans 20 amino acids. Germline V CDR1 and CDR2: LGHNA, YSLEER. CDR3: CASSQEAWSRARVAKNIQYF. CDR3 bases: TGCGCCAGCAGCCAAGAGGCCTGGAGTCGCGCGCGGGTGGCCAAAAACATTCAGTACTTC.

This chain links TRBV25-1 with TRBJ1-5, with D unclear. V lost 6 bases and J 0 bases, leaving 6 bases between the germline ends. This CDR3 comprises 13 residues. Germline loops: CDR1 MGHDK, CDR2 SYGVNS. DNA of the CDR3: TGTGCCAGCAGAGAGGATAGCAATCAGCCCCAGCATTTT. This encodes CASREDSNQPQHF.

The chain links TRBV13 to TRBJ2-4; D tentatively fits TRBD1 or TRBD2 (5 bases each). CDR1 is PRHDT, CDR2 FYEKMQ, per germline (reference sequence). The CDR3 has 12 amino acids. V dropped 5 bases and J dropped 13 bases, with 15 bases sitting between them. CDR3 nucleotide sequence: TGTGCCAGCAGCCTCGGGACCTCAGACCAGTACTTC. This translates into CASSLGTSDQYF.

This clonotype was counted between two and nine times. This sequence joins TRBV3-1 and TRBJ1-1; 7 nucleotides match TRBD1. CDR1 LGHDT and CDR2 YNNKEL come from the germline V gene (reference sequence). After removal of 6 bases from V and 4 bases from J, the junction contained 8 bases not matched to a gene. This CDR3 comprises 14 residues. The CDR3 nucleotides are TGTGCCAGCAGAGATGACAGGGTGGGCACTGAAGCTTTCTTT. Protein: CASRDDRVGTEAFF. Filled out from reference TRBV3-1 and TRBJ1-1, the complete variable domain reads DTAVSQTPKYLVTQMGNDKSIKCEQNLGHDTMYWYKQDSKKFLKIMFSYNNKELIINETVPNRFSPKSPDKAHLNLHINSLELGDSAVYFCASRDDRVGTEAFFGQGTRLTVV.

J is TRBJ1-2 and V is TRBV14, with a weak D call TRBD1 (5 bases). Germline CDR1 SGHDN, CDR2 FVKESK. The ends were cut back, 1 base at V and 8 bases at J, with 14 bases in the middle. The CDR3 covers 14 residues. The CDR3 DNA reads TGTGCCAGCAGCCAAGCGTTGGGGGTCTTCGGCTACACCTTC. Encoded protein: CASSQALGVFGYTF.

The chain uses TRBV6-6 and TRBJ2-7; D is ambiguous. Deletions cut 6 bases from V and 2 bases from J, with 14 bases between. This CDR3 comprises 14 residues. The germline gives CDR1 MNHNY, CDR2 SVGAGI (reference sequence). Here the CDR3 reads CASRSRAYPYEQYF. The CDR3 DNA reads as TGTGCCAGCAGGTCTCGGGCTTACCCCTACGAGCAGTACTTC.

The J gene is TRBJ2-5, the V gene TRBV14; 8 bases are a match to TRBD2. This CDR3 region has 16 residues. Trimming took 0 bases from V and 4 from J; bases not matched to a gene: 7. Germline CDR1 reads SGHDN; CDR2 reads FVKESK. The CDR3 sequence: CASSQEAGLVLETQYF. The CDR3 DNA follows: TGTGCCAGCAGCCAAGAGGCGGGACTAGTACTAGAGACCCAGTACTTC.

The rearrangement uses TRBV5-6 and TRBJ2-6, with a tentative D call TRBD2 (5 bases). Germline V lookup: CDR1 SGHDT, CDR2 YYEEEE. Between the trimmed V and J ends, which lost 0 bases and 2 bases, there was a span of 9 bases. The CDR3 sequence is 16 residues long. Here the CDR3 DNA reads TGTGCCAGCAGCTTGGTTGAGGGCGCTGGGGCCAACGTCCTGACTTTC. Its translation is CASSLVEGAGANVLTF.

The V gene is TRBV20-1, the J gene TRBJ2-5; TRBD1 matches at 12 bases. Unmatched junction bases numbered 9, after V lost 5 bases and J lost 5 bases. The CDR3 length is 15 residues. Germline CDR1 reads DFQATT; CDR2 reads SNEGSKA (reference sequence). The CDR3 nucleotides read TGCAGTGCTCGGGACAGGGGGCATGTATTGGAGACCCAGTACTTC. It specifies CSARDRGHVLETQYF.

This clonotype was observed once. The gene calls are TRBV10-2 and TRBJ1-2; 8 bases fit TRBD1. CDR1 and CDR2 from the germline V gene are WSHSY and SAAADI. The J segment lost 5 bases and the V segment lost 6 bases, leaving 8 bases of the junction unmatched. The CDR3 sequence is 14 residues long. As DNA, the CDR3 is TGCGCCAGCAGAGAGACAGGGGCAGGGTATGGCTACACCTTC. This translates into CASRETGAGYGYTF.

This clonotype was detected a few times. This sequence joins TRBV29-1 and TRBJ2-5; D call uncertain. There are 13 residues in the CDR3. V was shortened by 3 bases and J by 3 bases, with 11 bases between the two germline ends. Germline V CDR1 and CDR2: SQVTM, ANQGSEA. The chain's CDR3 is CSVDPLSEETQYF. DNA for the CDR3: TGCAGCGTTGATCCCCTGAGCGAAGAGACCCAGTACTTC.

The rearrangement links TRBV7-9 to TRBJ2-1; 7 bases align to TRBD2. The CDR3 has 16 amino acids. Germline CDR1 is SEHNR and CDR2 is FQNEAQ (reference sequence). J lost 4 bases, V lost 5 bases, and 11 bases had no gene match. The CDR3 sequence: CASSTRASGPYNEQFF. DNA of the CDR3: TGTGCCAGCAGCACCCGGGCTAGCGGCCCGTACAATGAGCAGTTCTTC.

This clonotype appeared a few times. This rearrangement joins TRBV20-1 to TRBJ1-2; D may be TRBD1 (6 bases). The CDR3 runs to 14 residues. V lost 4 bases and J lost 6, with 18 bases in between. CDR1 and CDR2 from the germline V gene are DFQATT and SNEGSKA (reference sequence). DNA of the CDR3: TGCAGTGCTATAGAGGGATCTAGACAGGATGGCTACACCTTC. Translating it yields CSAIEGSRQDGYTF.

With respect to this clonotype: This clone may be a read error of a much larger clone one base away. The chain carries TRBV5-1 and TRBJ2-3, with D hard to call. The CDR3 runs to 14 residues. The germline V gene encodes CDR1 SGHRS and CDR2 YFSETQ. The CDR3 sequence: CASSLSSTLDTRYF. CDR3 DNA sequence: TGCGCCAGCAGCCTAAGCTCCACCTTAGATACGCGGTATTTT.

This clonotype was recorded many times. J is TRBJ2-5 and V is TRBV12-3 or TRBV12-4; 12 bases agree with TRBD2. Trimming removed 6 bases from V and 1 base from J; junction bases left unmatched: 6. The CDR3 runs to 16 residues. The CDR3 region is CASSYRLAGVQETQYF. In DNA form, the CDR3 reads TGTGCCAGCAGCTATAGACTAGCGGGGGTCCAAGAGACCCAGTACTTC.

A note on this clonotype: With a much larger clone just one base away, this may be a read error. This chain links TRBV6-6 with TRBJ1-2; the D is unclear. V shed 5 bases and J shed 8 bases, with 18 bases lying between them. Germline lookup yields CDR1 MNHNY and CDR2 SVGAGI (reference sequence). The CDR3 sequence is 14 residues long. The CDR3 sequence is CASSDHEEGGGYTF. In DNA, the CDR3 is TGTGCCAGCAGTGACCACGAGGAGGGAGGGGGCTACACCTTC.

The V and J genes are TRBV3-1 and TRBJ1-2; D is uncertain. Per the germline V gene, CDR1 is LGHDT and CDR2 is YNNKEL (reference sequence). V lost 4 bases to trimming and J lost 4 bases, with 16 bases between them. This CDR3 spans 15 amino acids. CDR3: CASSPFRLEVYGYTF. The DNA for the CDR3 is TGTGCCAGCAGCCCTTTCAGACTGGAGGTCTATGGCTACACCTTC.

The chain is built from TRBV29-1 and TRBJ2-4, with TRBD1 matching 7 bases. The DNA end is a closer match to TRBJ2-7, so the J assignment may be wrong. The CDR3 spans 13 residues. Germline loops: CDR1 SQVTM, CDR2 ANQGSEA. The CDR3 DNA reads as TGCAGCGCCGAAGACAGGGAATCCTACGAGCAGTACTTC. This gives the protein CSAEDRESYEQYF.

Details on this clonotype: Given a much more abundant clone one base away, this may be a read error. The V and J genes are TRBV6-6 and TRBJ2-3, with TRBD2 as a possible D gene (5 bases). The CDR3 runs 15 residues. Germline loops: CDR1 MNHNY, CDR2 SVGAGI (reference sequence). V dropped 5 bases and J dropped 1 base, with 13 bases sitting between them. The CDR3 sequence is CASSPGRAGTDTQYF. The CDR3 region has the DNA TGTGCCAGCAGTCCCGGACGAGCGGGCACAGATACGCAGTATTTT.

The genes are TRBV18 and TRBJ1-2; D may be TRBD1 (6 bases). V dropped 4 bases and J dropped 4 bases, with 28 bases sitting between them. Germline CDR1 KGHSH, CDR2 LQKENI. The CDR3 is 19 amino acids. In DNA, the CDR3 is TGTGCCAGCTCACTTAAAACGGACAGTGCTGCGCTAGTGGGCTATGGCTACACCTTC. Protein sequence: CASSLKTDSAALVGYGYTF.